This entry is about one T cell receptor (beta chain). Its specificity is unknown. The source of the sample is a study of T cells in narcolepsy. Study outcomes and limitations: Autoreactive clonotypes reportedly recurred in blood of same and different patients, not controls. Comparing one patient's CSF and blood CD4+ clonotypes highlighted HCRT- and TRIB2-specific autoreactive clonotypes.

Libraries were prepared by immunoSEQ multiplex PCR; TCRdb keeps only in-frame clonotypes and omits some of them. The sample shows fewer than 40,000 clones, approximately 77% of them seen only once. Germline CDR1 reads SGHTA; CDR2 reads FQGNSA. Trimming cost V 0 bases and J 0 bases, with 4 bases left between them. The length of the CDR3 is 14 residues. The chain has TRBV7-2 and TRBJ2-3; D not certain. This sequence was found in a human donor in good health. Sequencing was performed on memory (CD45RA-) CD4+ T cells from blood. CDR3 protein: CASSLAPSTDTQYF. CDR3 nucleotides: TGTGCCAGCAGCTTAGCGCCTAGCACAGATACGCAGTATTTT.